This T cell receptor beta chain was captured in a study of response to subunit inactivated influenza vaccine. This clonotype was observed many times. The antigen is undetermined. Points from the study as a whole: With each seasonal influenza vaccination, the authors suggested, few new T cells are recruited.

TCRdb reprocessed the RT-PCR reads with MiXCR, giving one entry per CDR3 protein. The sample records hundreds of thousands of distinct CDR3 sequences, around 13% being singletons. The sequences come from PBMCs from blood, collected less than 15 days before vaccination. The sequence derives from a middle-aged man who received an inactivated influenza vaccine.

The CDR3 bases are TGCGCCAGCAGCTTGGAAGCGGGACTCGGCACCGGGGAGCTGTTTTTT. Protein: CASSLEAGLGTGELFF. The V gene is TRBV5-1, the J gene TRBJ2-2; 7 nucleotides align to TRBD2. This CDR3 contains 16 residues. The junction had 6 bases not matched to a gene; V was cut back by 0 bases and J by 4 bases. CDR1 and CDR2 from the germline V gene are SGHRS and YFSETQ.